The rows below give T cell receptor beta chains drawn from one sample of a study of blood T cell repertoires in COVID-19. Assay: immunoSEQ multiplex PCR; the TCRdb copy retains only in-frame clones and omits some. The sample has around 300,000 clones; around nine tenths are singletons. The sample taken for sequencing was PBMCs or T cells enriched from blood (not recorded which). These receptors were collected from a woman younger than 35 who had recovered from COVID-19. Each CDR3 is given without its conserved first and last residue. Clone size appears in some rows only: once, few, many, or a class for an expanded clone.

J gene	V gene	clone size	CDR3 protein
TRBJ2-3	TRBV28	-	ASSFRGNTQY
TRBJ2-1	TRBV5-8	once	ASRRSGTLSSYNEQF
TRBJ2-7	TRBV4-3	few	ASSQETGGSYEQY
TRBJ1-3	TRBV7-9	-	ASSPLDRAGNTIY
TRBJ1-5	TRBV4-1	-	ASSLRGGPSNQPQH
TRBJ1-5	TRBV2	-	ASSRTGRNNQPQH
TRBJ2-7	TRBV5-8	-	ASSGSTYGTITYEQY
TRBJ1-1	TRBV18	-	ASSLSGGELNTEAF
TRBJ2-5	TRBV3-1/TRBV3-2	-	ASSHSTGKETQY
TRBJ1-5	TRBV28	-	ASSGTGGAGNQPQH
TRBJ2-2	TRBV13	-	ASSPGGKELF